A selection of T cell receptor beta chains follows, all from one sample in a study of T-cell reconstitution after alpha-beta-depleted transplantation in children. A single record per CDR3 protein comes from TCRdb applying MiXCR to the PCR reads. The table lists approximately 300,000 distinct CDR3 sequences, around a tenth of them singletons, with about a quarter in the top ten. The specimen was peripheral blood, collected 180 days after TCRalphabeta/CD19-depleted stem cell transplant. The receptor set was obtained from a male patient aged 2-15 years who had a stem cell transplant for chronic granulomatous disease, so the T cells may come from the graft donor. The CDR3 runs from the conserved cysteine through the conserved F or W. D genes are given only for firm matches. Clone sizes are given selectively: once, few, many, or a class where the clone is expanded.

TRBV29-1	TRBJ1-2	TRBD1	many	CSVVPGQGEGYTF	TGCAGCGTTGTCCCCGGACAGGGGGAAGGCTACACCTTC
TRBV10-1	TRBJ2-1	TRBD2	many	CASSEFLGGSREQFF	TGCGCCAGCAGTGAGTTCCTTGGCGGGAGTCGTGAGCAGTTCTTC
TRBV30	TRBJ2-3	-	many	CAWTTANTDTQYF	TGTGCCTGGACGACAGCGAACACAGATACGCAGTATTTT
TRBV12-3/TRBV12-4	TRBJ1-6	TRBD1	few	CASSPGQGSSPLHF	TGTGCCAGCAGCCCAGGACAGGGAAGTTCACCCCTCCACTTT
TRBV12-3/TRBV12-4	TRBJ1-1	-	many	CASRPGGRGMNTEAFF	TGTGCCAGCAGACCAGGTGGGAGAGGCATGAACACTGAAGCTTTCTTT
TRBV4-1	TRBJ1-5	-	many	CASSQVAFGNQPQHF	TGCGCCAGCAGCCAAGTGGCGTTCGGAAATCAGCCCCAGCATTTT
TRBV27	TRBJ2-1	TRBD2	many	CASSSGAGGPNNEQFF	TGTGCCAGCAGTTCCGGGGCGGGAGGGCCCAACAATGAGCAGTTCTTC
TRBV12-3/TRBV12-4	TRBJ2-3	TRBD2	-	CASSFSGGTTDTQYF	TGTGCCAGCAGTTTTAGCGGGGGGACCACAGATACGCAGTATTTT
TRBV15	TRBJ2-7	-	many	CATSVARRSAYEQYF	TGTGCCACCAGCGTAGCGCGCAGGTCCGCCTACGAGCAGTACTTC
TRBV5-1	TRBJ2-5	-	many	CASSMDERVRGETQYF	TGCGCCAGCAGCATGGATGAACGGGTTAGAGGGGAGACCCAGTACTTC
TRBV4-2	TRBJ2-2	-	-	CASSPGPTGELFF	TGTGCCAGCAGCCCTGGGCCCACCGGGGAGCTGTTTTTT
TRBV30	TRBJ2-7	-	many	CAWSSGPLDEQYF	TGTGCCTGGAGTTCAGGCCCGCTCGACGAGCAGTACTTC
TRBV19	TRBJ2-2	-	-	CASKVGPANTEELFF	TGTGCCAGTAAGGTGGGGCCAGCGAACACCGAGGAGCTGTTTTTT
TRBV3-1	TRBJ2-1	-	many	CASSQEGTSRNEQFF	TGTGCCAGCAGCCAAGAAGGAACCTCCCGGAATGAGCAGTTCTTC
TRBV10-1	TRBJ1-3	TRBD1	few	CASSDRDSGNTIYF	TGCGCCAGCAGCGACAGGGACTCTGGAAACACCATATATTTT
TRBV5-8	TRBJ2-5	-	many	CASNSLGVMETQYF	TGTGCCAGCAACTCCCTTGGGGTGATGGAGACCCAGTACTTC
TRBV18	TRBJ1-1	-	-	CASSPRAYNDLNTEAFF	TGTGCCAGCTCACCACGTGCCTACAACGATTTGAACACTGAAGCTTTCTTT
TRBV29-1	TRBJ1-5	TRBD1	many	CSAGQGAAQPQHF	TGCAGCGCCGGACAGGGGGCTGCTCAGCCCCAGCATTTT
TRBV12-3/TRBV12-4	TRBJ2-5	-	many	CASSGGLQETQYF	TGTGCCAGCAGTGGGGGGTTGCAAGAGACCCAGTACTTC
TRBV19	TRBJ2-7	-	many	CASTAGQPNYEQYF	TGTGCCAGTACCGCGGGACAGCCTAACTACGAGCAGTACTTC
TRBV29-1	TRBJ2-1	TRBD2	many	CSVDGLAGSSYNEQFF	TGCAGCGTTGACGGGCTAGCGGGGAGCTCCTACAATGAGCAGTTCTTC
TRBV28	TRBJ2-7	-	-	CASSLQSGTYEQYF	TGTGCCAGCAGTTTACAATCAGGGACCTACGAGCAGTACTTC
TRBV20-1	TRBJ2-1	TRBD2	many	CSARDPLAGVHEQFF	TGCAGTGCTAGAGATCCCCTAGCGGGAGTTCATGAGCAGTTCTTC
TRBV11-2	TRBJ2-3	TRBD2	many	CASSLSRAPGLAGKDTQYF	TGTGCCAGCAGCTTATCACGAGCGCCGGGACTAGCGGGAAAGGATACGCAGTATTTT
TRBV6-5	TRBJ1-5	-	many	CASRPGGFNQPQHF	TGTGCCAGCCGGCCTGGCGGGTTCAATCAGCCCCAGCATTTT
TRBV4-3	TRBJ2-2	-	-	CASSQDLNTGELFF	TGCGCCAGCAGCCAAGATCTGAACACCGGGGAGCTGTTTTTT
TRBV4-2	TRBJ1-2	TRBD1	many	CASSQLGTGRYGYTF	TGTGCCAGCAGCCAACTAGGGACAGGGAGGTATGGCTACACCTTC
TRBV6-2/TRBV6-3	TRBJ2-1	TRBD1	many	CASSHRGNEQFF	TGTGCCAGCAGTCACAGGGGGAATGAGCAGTTCTTC
TRBV28	TRBJ2-5	-	many	CASSLFRETQYF	TGTGCCAGCAGTTTATTTCGGGAGACCCAGTACTTC
TRBV7-9	TRBJ2-7	-	many	CASSSNRDSYEQYF	TGTGCCAGCAGCTCTAACAGGGACTCCTACGAGCAGTACTTC
TRBV5-1	TRBJ2-1	-	many	CASSLAWPEQFF	TGCGCCAGCAGCTTGGCCTGGCCCGAGCAGTTCTTC
TRBV5-4	TRBJ2-5	-	many	CASSTGSQKETQYF	TGTGCCAGCAGCACCGGATCGCAAAAAGAGACCCAGTACTTC
TRBV25-1	TRBJ2-5	TRBD1	few	CASSEAGTGGKETQYF	TGTGCCAGCAGTGAAGCAGGGACAGGGGGGAAAGAGACCCAGTACTTC
TRBV4-1	TRBJ2-5	TRBD2	many	CASSHARERGQETQYF	TGCGCCAGCAGCCACGCCAGGGAGCGGGGGCAAGAGACCCAGTACTTC
TRBV20-1	TRBJ2-1	-	few	CSARVSYNEQFF	TGCAGTGCTAGGGTTTCCTACAATGAGCAGTTCTTC
TRBV7-8	TRBJ2-2	-	many	CASSLLYTGELFF	TGTGCCAGCAGCTTACTTTACACCGGGGAGCTGTTTTTT
TRBV14	TRBJ2-3	TRBD2	-	CASSVRLAGGTDTQYF	TGTGCCAGCAGCGTCCGACTAGCGGGAGGCACAGATACGCAGTATTTT
TRBV5-4	TRBJ2-3	-	-	CASSPGAGVPADTQYF	TGTGCCAGCAGCCCGGGGGCGGGGGTACCGGCAGATACGCAGTATTTT
TRBV28	TRBJ2-3	-	many	CASSHTDTQYF	TGTGCCAGCAGTCACACAGATACGCAGTATTTT
TRBV28	TRBJ1-1	-	few	CASSPRGTYMNTEAFF	TGTGCCAGCAGTCCGCGGGGGACATACATGAACACTGAAGCTTTCTTT
TRBV5-1	TRBJ2-1	-	many	CASSLAAGSSYNEQFF	TGCGCCAGCAGCTTGGCCGCAGGGAGCTCCTACAATGAGCAGTTCTTC
TRBV10-3	TRBJ1-2	-	many	CAISESIGLGTF	TGTGCCATCAGTGAGTCGATAGGGCTTGGCACCTTC
TRBV5-1	TRBJ2-5	-	many	CASTQTTGLETQYF	TGCGCCAGCACCCAAACAACAGGGTTGGAGACCCAGTACTTC
TRBV19	TRBJ2-2	TRBD1	many	CASRSQGANTGELFF	TGTGCCAGTAGGAGTCAGGGGGCGAACACCGGGGAGCTGTTTTTT
TRBV15	TRBJ2-1	-	many	CATSRSRSSYNEQFF	TGTGCCACCAGCAGATCAAGGAGCTCCTACAATGAGCAGTTCTTC
TRBV5-6	TRBJ2-6	-	few	CASSFPIPLSGANVLTF	TGTGCCAGCAGCTTTCCCATCCCTCTGTCTGGGGCCAACGTCCTGACTTTC
TRBV5-1	TRBJ2-2	TRBD2	many	CASSPGLAGRHLNTGELFF	TGCGCCAGCAGCCCTGGACTAGCGGGCAGACATCTCAACACCGGGGAGCTGTTTTTT
TRBV6-1	TRBJ2-1	-	many	CASSPTNQNLSGSYNEQFF	TGTGCCAGCAGTCCCACTAACCAAAATCTATCGGGTTCCTACAATGAGCAGTTCTTC
TRBV6-1	TRBJ2-2	TRBD1	many	CASSLQGDTGELFF	TGTGCCAGCAGCCTACAGGGGGACACCGGGGAGCTGTTTTTT
TRBV3-1	TRBJ1-1	-	many	CASSHRGGNTEAFF	TGTGCCAGCAGTCACCGAGGAGGGAACACTGAAGCTTTCTTT
TRBV20-1	TRBJ2-1	-	many	CSARDLGGLRTYNEQFF	TGCAGTGCTAGAGATCTCGGGGGGCTGAGGACCTACAATGAGCAGTTCTTC
TRBV12-3/TRBV12-4	TRBJ1-4	TRBD1	many	CASSSTGTGYEKLFF	TGTGCCAGCAGTTCTACCGGGACAGGGTATGAAAAACTGTTTTTT
TRBV29-1	TRBJ1-2	TRBD1	many	CSAPTGGSGGYTF	TGCAGCGCACCAACAGGGGGCAGCGGGGGCTACACCTTC
TRBV7-3	TRBJ2-5	-	many	CASSPAGAQETQYF	TGTGCCAGCAGCCCCGCGGGGGCGCAAGAGACCCAGTACTTC
TRBV29-1	TRBJ2-5	-	many	CSVETGSGETQYF	TGCAGCGTTGAAACGGGGTCGGGCGAGACCCAGTACTTC